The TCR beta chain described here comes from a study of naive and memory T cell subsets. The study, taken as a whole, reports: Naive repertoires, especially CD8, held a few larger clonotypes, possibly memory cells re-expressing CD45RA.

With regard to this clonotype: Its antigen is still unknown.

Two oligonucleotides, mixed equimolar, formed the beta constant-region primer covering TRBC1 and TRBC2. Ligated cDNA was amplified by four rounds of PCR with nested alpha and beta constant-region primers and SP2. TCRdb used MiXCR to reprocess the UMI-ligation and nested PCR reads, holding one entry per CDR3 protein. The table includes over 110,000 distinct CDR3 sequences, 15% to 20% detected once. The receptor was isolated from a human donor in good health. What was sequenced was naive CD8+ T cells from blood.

The CDR3 nucleotides read TGTGCCAGTAGTGGACTAGCGGGAGGTGGCTCCTACGAGCAGTACTTC. It translates to CASSGLAGGGSYEQYF. This chain links TRBV19 with TRBJ2-7; 14 bases agree with TRBD2. The ends lost 5 bases at V and 0 bases at J; junction bases unmatched: 3. Per germline, CDR1 LNHDA and CDR2 SQIVND (reference sequence). The CDR3 spans 16 residues.